These 23 T cell receptor beta chains came from one sample sequenced in a study of PD-1 blockade in classical Hodgkin lymphoma. As for time point: newly diagnosed, previously untreated cHL patient sample. The CD4+ T cells used were purified from thawed PBMCs through magnetic negative selection. Only in-frame clones appear in the TCRdb table, and some are missing; sequencing was by immunoSEQ multiplex PCR. The data hold 20,000 to 25,000 clones, with 89% observed a single time. Sample: CD4+ T cells from blood. The origin of the receptors is a human donor with classical Hodgkin lymphoma.

This chain connects TRBV30 to TRBJ2-1; 10 bases fit TRBD1. The germline gives CDR1 GTSNPN, CDR2 SVGIG (reference sequence). This CDR3 comprises 13 residues. V was clipped by 5 bases and J by 7 bases; unmatched bases: 5. CDR3 loop: CAWGAGQGNEQFF. CDR3 nucleotides: TGTGCCTGGGGGGCGGGACAGGGGAATGAGCAGTTCTTC. The full variable domain, its missing parts supplied by reference TRBV30 and TRBJ2-1, is SQTIHQWPATLVQPVGSPLSLECTVEGTSNPNLYWYRQAAGRGLQLLFYSVGIGQISSEVPQNLSASRPQDRQFILSSKKLLLSDSGFYLCAWGAGQGNEQFFGPGTRLTVL.

The V and J genes are TRBV10-3 and TRBJ1-3, with 8 bases identical to TRBD1. The CDR3 length is 16 residues. Germline assignment: CDR1 ENHRY and CDR2 SYGVKD. The trim removed 5 bases at V and 4 bases at J, leaving 10 bases unmatched. The CDR3 DNA follows: TGTGCCATCAGTAGCGCAGGGGGCGCAGCCGGAAACACCATATATTTT. This sequence encodes CAISSAGGAAGNTIYF.

The chain has TRBV7-8 and TRBJ1-4; D is perhaps TRBD1 (6 bases). Per germline, CDR1 SGHVS and CDR2 FQNEAQ. The V end lost 7 bases, the J end lost 8 bases, and 32 bases lay between the germline ends. The CDR3 is 19 amino acids. The CDR3 DNA reads TGTGCCAGCACAACCATTTCCAGGACAGCCAAGGGCCTCGGGGAAAAACTGTTTTTT. Protein product: CASTTISRTAKGLGEKLFF. Together with reference TRBV7-8 and TRBJ1-4, the CDR3 gives the full variable domain: GAGVSQSPRYKVAKRGQDVALRCDPISGHVSLFWYQQALGQGPEFLTYFQNEAQLDKSGLPSDRFFAERPEGSVSTLKIQRTQQEDSAVYLCASTTISRTAKGLGEKLFFGSGTQLSVL.

V and J are TRBV19 and TRBJ2-7; 11 bases line up with TRBD1. In germline, CDR1 is LNHDA, CDR2 SQIVND (reference sequence). J was trimmed by 3 bases and V by 4 bases; bases with no gene match: 2. The CDR3 spans 14 residues. The CDR3 nucleotides are TGTGCCAGTAGTAGGGGACAGGGGGGCTACGAGCAGTACTTC. This translates into CASSRGQGGYEQYF. The full variable domain, in which reference TRBV19 and TRBJ2-7 provide the parts outside the CDR3, is DGGITQSPKYLFRKEGQNVTLSCEQNLNHDAMYWYRQDPGQGLRLIYYSQIVNDFQKGDIAEGYSVSREKKESFPLTVTSAQKNPTAFYLCASSRGQGGYEQYFGPGTRLTVT.

The chain couples TRBV7-2 to TRBJ1-6, with D tentatively TRBD1 (5 bases). Germline CDR1 is SGHTA and CDR2 is FQGNSA. This CDR3 contains 19 residues. V was clipped by 4 bases and J by 4 bases, with 23 bases between them. The CDR3 spells CASSSLPSGQGGYNSPLHF. The CDR3, as DNA: TGTGCCAGCAGCTCTCTCCCGTCGGGGCAGGGAGGGTATAATTCACCCCTCCACTTT.

The chain joins TRBV19 to TRBJ2-1; 10 bases line up with TRBD1. V shed 5 bases, J shed 4 bases, and the junction held 2 bases outside the gene matches. The CDR3 runs 14 residues. The germline V gene has CDR1 LNHDA and CDR2 SQIVND (reference sequence). The CDR3 bases are TGTGCCAGTAGTGGGACAGGGGCGTACAATGAGCAGTTCTTC. It is translated as CASSGTGAYNEQFF.

The chain uses TRBV5-1 and TRBJ2-1; no clear D gene. The CDR3 has 13 residues. Germline V lookup: CDR1 SGHRS, CDR2 YFSETQ. The V end lost 4 bases, the J end lost 5 bases, and 10 bases lay between the germline ends. Here the CDR3 reads CASSTDGNNEQFF. The CDR3 nucleotides are TGCGCCAGCAGCACCGACGGCAACAATGAGCAGTTCTTC.

The chain couples TRBV5-4 to TRBJ2-1; D not resolved. In germline, CDR1 is SGHNT, CDR2 YYREEE (reference sequence). V gave up 4 bases and J gave up 6 bases, with 20 bases separating them. The CDR3 consists of 16 residues. This CDR3 is CASSRPELWASNEQFF. Here the CDR3 DNA reads TGTGCCAGCAGCCGACCGGAATTATGGGCCTCCAATGAGCAGTTCTTC.

This clone was observed once. This chain links TRBV11-3 with TRBJ2-7, with D unresolved. This CDR3 has 13 residues. V lost 0 bases and J 6 bases, leaving 9 bases between the germline ends. Germline V lookup: CDR1 SGHNT, CDR2 YENEEA. CDR3 DNA: TGTGCCAGCAGCTTAGATGTCGGCGGCGAGCAGTACTTC. The encoded protein is CASSLDVGGEQYF.

This clone occurred once. The CDR3 sequence: CASKRTSGDNYEQYF. In DNA form, the CDR3 reads TGTGCCAGCAAGCGAACCTCGGGGGATAATTACGAGCAGTACTTC. The V call is TRBV6-6, the J call TRBJ2-7, with D possibly being TRBD2 (6 bases). Trimming shortened V by 7 bases and J by 4 bases, and 20 bases separated the two germline ends. There are 15 residues in the CDR3. Germline V CDR1 and CDR2: MNHNY, SVGAGI (reference sequence).

V usage is TRBV29-1 and J usage is TRBJ2-7; D uncertain. V gave up 0 bases and J gave up 7 bases, with 16 bases separating them. The CDR3 covers 14 residues. CDR1 and CDR2 from the germline V gene are SQVTM and ANQGSEA. The DNA for the CDR3 is TGCAGCGTTGAAGACGGTCTAACTCCTTTAGAGCAGTACTTC. Protein sequence: CSVEDGLTPLEQYF.

The rearrangement uses TRBV6-1 and TRBJ2-7; D is possibly TRBD1 (8 bases). CDR3 length: 14 amino acids. Looked up from germline, CDR1 is MNHNS and CDR2 is SASEGT. Trimming removed 6 bases from V and 6 bases from J, with 18 bases in between. The CDR3 reads CASRRGARGLEQYF. DNA of the CDR3: TGTGCCAGCAGACGGGGGGCCAGGGGGCTCGAGCAGTACTTC.

This clone was detected only a few times. The CDR3 loop reads CASATFMNTEAFF. The CDR3 bases are TGTGCCAGCGCCACTTTCATGAACACTGAAGCTTTCTTT. The rearrangement uses TRBV28 and TRBJ1-1; no firm D call. V was pared by 8 bases and J by 0 bases, with 10 bases between. Germline V gene sequence: CDR1 MDHEN, CDR2 SYDVKM. This CDR3 comprises 13 residues.

The V gene is TRBV27, the J gene TRBJ1-1; possibly TRBD1 for D (6 bases). Germline values: CDR1 MNHEY, CDR2 SMNVEV (reference sequence). The CDR3 loop spans 15 amino acids. The V gene lost 5 bases and the J gene lost 5 bases, with 18 bases spanning the gap. The CDR3 region has the DNA TGTGCCAGCAGTCCAGCAGGCAGGGGCCGTACTGAAGCTTTCTTT. This translates into CASSPAGRGRTEAFF.

The rearrangement joins TRBV6-5 to TRBJ1-4; D is unresolved. The V gene's germline CDR1 is MNHEY and CDR2 SVGAGI. The V end lost 6 bases, the J end lost 6 bases, and 14 bases lay between the germline ends. The CDR3 consists of 14 residues. The CDR3 nucleotides are TGTGCCAGCAGGCCGACGGGTGGATATGAAAAACTGTTTTTT. It yields the protein CASRPTGGYEKLFF.

The chain has TRBV7-9 and TRBJ1-4, with 9 positions matching TRBD1. J lost 8 bases, V lost 4 bases, and 5 bases had no gene match. The CDR3 length is 14 residues. Germline V gene sequence: CDR1 SEHNR, CDR2 FQNEAQ (reference sequence). CDR3 in DNA: TGTGCCAGCAGCTCTGGACAGGGGTACGAAAAACTGTTTTTT. It codes for CASSSGQGYEKLFF.

This chain connects TRBV27 to TRBJ1-4; 7 nucleotides agree with TRBD1. The germline V gene has CDR1 MNHEY and CDR2 SMNVEV (reference sequence). The CDR3 has 14 amino acids. V was pared by 6 bases and J by 6 bases, with 7 bases of the junction left unmatched. CDR3 sequence reads: CASRPIDRDEKLFF. The CDR3 DNA sequence: TGTGCCAGCAGACCAATCGACAGGGATGAAAAACTGTTTTTT.

The chain couples TRBV6-5 to TRBJ1-2; D is ambiguous. Germline lookup yields CDR1 MNHEY and CDR2 SVGAGI. CDR3 size: 14 residues. Trimming took 0 bases from V and 4 from J, leaving 9 bases between them. The CDR3: CASSYSDTFYGYTF. The CDR3 region has the DNA TGTGCCAGCAGTTACTCAGACACCTTCTATGGCTACACCTTC.

The chain uses TRBV6-4 and TRBJ2-5; D ambiguous. Trimming cost V 0 bases and J 4 bases, with 15 bases left between them. Germline lookup yields CDR1 MRHNA and CDR2 SNTAGT. This CDR3 is 16 amino acids long. The CDR3 loop is CASSDSSMVLVETQYF. The CDR3 DNA follows: TGTGCCAGCAGTGACTCGAGTATGGTTTTGGTAGAGACCCAGTACTTC.

The chain couples TRBV2 to TRBJ2-1; TRBD1 agrees at 8 bases. The CDR3 is 14 residues long. Trimming cost V 6 bases and J 3 bases; bases outside gene matches: 4. The germline V gene encodes CDR1 SNHLY and CDR2 FYNNEI. CDR3 in DNA: TGTGCCAGCAGGCCGGGACAGGACTACAATGAGCAGTTCTTC. Translated: CASRPGQDYNEQFF. The full variable domain, completed using reference TRBV2 and TRBJ2-1, is EPEVTQTPSHQVTQMGQEVILRCVPISNHLYFYWYRQILGQKVEFLVSFYNNEISEKSEIFDDQFSVERPDGSNFTLKIRSTKLEDSAMYFCASRPGQDYNEQFFGPGTRLTVL.

The V and J genes are TRBV5-4 and TRBJ2-3; 7 nucleotides line up with TRBD2. The CDR3 has 17 amino acids. Trimming cost V 1 base and J 5 bases; bases outside gene matches: 13. The germline CDR1 and CDR2 sequences are SGHNT and YYREEE (reference sequence). CDR3 residues: CASSLFGWGGRGDTQYF. As DNA, the CDR3 is TGTGCCAGCAGCTTGTTTGGATGGGGCGGGAGAGGAGATACGCAGTATTTT.

The chain carries TRBV7-9 and TRBJ2-7; 7 nucleotides line up with TRBD2. The germline CDR1 and CDR2 sequences are SEHNR and FQNEAQ (reference sequence). The CDR3 consists of 16 residues. The J segment lost 0 bases and the V segment lost 5 bases, leaving 10 bases of the junction unmatched. This CDR3 reads CASSQDWGGSSYEQYF. CDR3 nucleotide sequence: TGTGCCAGCAGCCAAGATTGGGGCGGGAGCTCCTACGAGCAGTACTTC. The full variable domain, its missing parts supplied by reference TRBV7-9 and TRBJ2-7, is DTGVSQNPRHKITKRGQNVTFRCDPISEHNRLYWYRQTLGQGPEFLTYFQNEAQLEKSRLLSDRFSAERPKGSFSTLEIQRTEQGDSAMYLCASSQDWGGSSYEQYFGPGTRLTVT.

The chain employs TRBV5-4 and TRBJ1-1; no reliable D call. The V gene lost 4 bases and the J gene lost 5 bases, with 21 bases spanning the gap. CDR3 length: 16 residues. Looked up from germline, CDR1 is SGHNT and CDR2 is YYREEE (reference sequence). CDR3 DNA: TGTGCCAGCAGCCCCCGGCAGGCGCTGACACGGACTGAAGCTTTCTTT. It is translated as CASSPRQALTRTEAFF.